This entry lists 21 T cell receptor beta chains sequenced from one sample in a study of cytomegalovirus exposure and HLA in healthy donors. Here immunoSEQ multiplex PCR was the method, and the copy in TCRdb shows in-frame clones only, minus some. The table has around 69,000 clones, 96% seen once; the top ten hold 4.5%. Specimen: PBMCs. The source is a woman between 18 and 29 years old in good health and CMV-seropositive.

This chain joins TRBV5-8 and TRBJ1-2, with TRBD1 matching 7 bases. CDR1 and CDR2 from the germline V gene are SGHTS and YDEGEE. Trimming removed 0 bases from V and 0 bases from J; junction bases left unmatched: 8. The CDR3 length is 17 residues. The CDR3 region is CASSLVLGQGANYGYTF. The CDR3 nucleotides are TGTGCCAGCAGCTTGGTATTGGGCCAGGGGGCTAACTATGGCTACACCTTC.

The V call is TRBV7-9, the J call TRBJ2-7, with D possibly matching TRBD1 (6 bases). V dropped 5 bases and J dropped 3 bases, with 11 bases sitting between them. Germline values: CDR1 SEHNR, CDR2 FQNEAQ (reference sequence). The CDR3 contains 13 residues. The CDR3 DNA sequence: TGTGCCAGCAGCCCAACAGGGAGCTACGAGCAGTACTTC. The encoded protein is CASSPTGSYEQYF.

The J gene is TRBJ2-3, the V gene TRBV10-3; D perhaps matches TRBD1 (5 bases). CDR1 ENHRY and CDR2 SYGVKD come from the germline V gene. This CDR3 is built from 13 residues. V was pared by 9 bases and J by 2 bases, with 12 bases between. CDR3: CAMRQPPTDTQYF. CDR3 coding DNA: TGTGCCATGCGACAGCCCCCCACAGATACGCAGTATTTT.

The CDR3 sequence: CASRFGTGGYEQYF. The DNA for the CDR3 is TGTGCAAGTCGCTTCGGGACAGGGGGATACGAGCAGTACTTC. V usage is TRBV12-2 and J usage is TRBJ2-7; TRBD1, the D gene given by the table, was not confirmed from the DNA. TRBV12-2 is a documented pseudogene. The CDR3 is 14 residues long.

V and J are TRBV10-3 and TRBJ1-2; tentatively, D is TRBD1 (5 bases). Germline V CDR1 and CDR2: ENHRY, SYGVKD. V was cut by 7 bases and J by 4 bases, with 16 bases left in between. There are 14 residues in the CDR3. CDR3 coding DNA: TGTGCCATCACCGGAGGGCAGGGAAGCTATGGCTACACCTTC. Translating gives CAITGGQGSYGYTF.

The chain joins TRBV4-3 to TRBJ2-7; perhaps TRBD1 as D (5 bases). CDR3 length: 14 residues. Deletions cut 0 bases from V and 2 bases from J, with 8 bases between. Germline V gene sequence: CDR1 LGHNA, CDR2 YSLEER. The CDR3 sequence is CASSQDRRAYEQYF. In nucleotides, the CDR3 is TGCGCCAGCAGCCAAGATCGCAGGGCCTACGAGCAGTACTTC.

This rearrangement joins TRBV4-2 to TRBJ2-5, with unresolved D. The V end lost 4 bases, the J end lost 5 bases, and 14 bases lay between the germline ends. This CDR3 region has 14 residues. Germline V lookup: CDR1 LGHNA, CDR2 YNFKEQ. In DNA form, the CDR3 reads TGTGCCAGCAGCCCCGGGTCCGGGTCTGAGACCCAGTACTTC. Protein sequence: CASSPGSGSETQYF.

This clone is a singleton in its sample. The chain uses TRBV28 and TRBJ2-1, with TRBD2 matching 8 bases. The CDR3 is made up of 17 amino acids. Germline trimming cut 5 bases from V and 2 bases from J; bases unmatched to any gene: 11. The germline CDR1 and CDR2 sequences are MDHEN and SYDVKM. This chain's CDR3 is CASSPDTGTRTYNEQFF. The CDR3 DNA reads as TGTGCCAGCAGTCCGGACACCGGGACTAGGACCTACAATGAGCAGTTCTTC.

This clone was counted a few times. The rearrangement joins TRBV6-1 to TRBJ1-1; 8 bases fit TRBD1. The junction had 4 bases not matched to a gene; V was cut back by 6 bases and J by 4 bases. The length of the CDR3 is 13 residues. Germline values: CDR1 MNHNS, CDR2 SASEGT. The CDR3 DNA sequence: TGTGCCAGCAGGGACAGGGCTTTCACTGAAGCTTTCTTT. Its protein product is CASRDRAFTEAFF.

CDR3 sequence (DNA): TGCAGCGTTCCAGGGGCTACGAACACTGAAGCTTTCTTT. It specifies CSVPGATNTEAFF. The rearrangement uses TRBV29-1 and TRBJ1-1, with D possibly TRBD1 on 6 matching bases. The CDR3 loop spans 13 amino acids. Trimming stripped 5 bases from V and 1 base from J, with 11 bases between. Per germline, CDR1 SQVTM and CDR2 ANQGSEA.

The chain couples TRBV19 to TRBJ2-1; D ambiguous. Trimming shortened V by 8 bases and J by 5 bases, and 16 bases separated the two germline ends. The CDR3 runs 14 residues. CDR1 LNHDA and CDR2 SQIVND come from the germline V gene (reference sequence). CDR3 region: CASESQNTNNEQFF. CDR3 DNA: TGTGCCAGTGAGTCGCAGAACACTAACAATGAGCAGTTCTTC.

The genes are TRBV20-1 and TRBJ2-5, with D possibly matching TRBD1 (6 bases). The CDR3 consists of 11 residues. Germline assignment: CDR1 DFQATT and CDR2 SNEGSKA (reference sequence). V was clipped by 5 bases and J by 5 bases, with 9 bases between them. The CDR3 DNA follows: TGCAGTGCTGGGCAGGGGGAGACCCAGTACTTC. This codes for CSAGQGETQYF.

This clone has just one count. The chain couples TRBV27 to TRBJ2-5, with 14 bases fitting TRBD2. Germline CDR1 MNHEY, CDR2 SMNVEV (reference sequence). The CDR3 length is 18 residues. Trimming took 7 bases from V and 2 from J; bases not matched to a gene: 12. CDR3 nucleotides: TGTGCCAGCACCCCCCGCGGACTAGCGGGAGGCCCACAAGAGACCCAGTACTTC. This gives the protein CASTPRGLAGGPQETQYF.

This chain links TRBV28 with TRBJ2-7, with 7 bases identical to TRBD1. The CDR3 consists of 14 residues. The V segment lost 6 bases and the J segment 2 bases; nucleotides outside the gene matches: 7. Germline CDR1 reads MDHEN; CDR2 reads SYDVKM. The CDR3 loop is CASSQGDGTYEQYF. CDR3 bases: TGTGCCAGCAGCCAGGGGGACGGGACCTACGAGCAGTACTTC.

The rearrangement uses TRBV28 and TRBJ1-1; TRBD1 aligns across 10 bases. This CDR3 has 14 amino acids. V was pared by 5 bases and J by 10 bases, with 10 bases of the junction left unmatched. From germline, CDR1 is MDHEN and CDR2 SYDVKM. The CDR3 sequence: CASSEGQGVVGAFF. The CDR3 DNA sequence: TGTGCCAGCAGTGAAGGACAGGGGGTTGTCGGAGCTTTCTTT.

The chain employs TRBV10-3 and TRBJ2-7; D perhaps matches TRBD1 (6 bases). Per the germline V gene, CDR1 is ENHRY and CDR2 is SYGVKD. V was cut by 8 bases and J by 2 bases, with 16 bases left in between. The CDR3 is 14 amino acids. CDR3 nucleotide sequence: TGTGCCATCGCCTCCGGGACACTAACCTACGAGCAGTACTTC. Protein sequence: CAIASGTLTYEQYF.

This sequence joins TRBV6-5 and TRBJ1-2; TRBD1 matches at 8 bases. The V and J ends lost 6 bases and 8 bases, in that order; junction bases with no gene match: 5. The CDR3 is 12 residues long. The germline gives CDR1 MNHEY, CDR2 SVGAGI. The CDR3 DNA reads TGTGCCAGCAGAGAGACAGGGGACGGCTACACCTTC. Protein: CASRETGDGYTF.

The rearrangement links TRBV7-6 to TRBJ2-7; 9 bases line up with TRBD2. Trimming took 5 bases from V and 2 from J; bases not matched to a gene: 10. The CDR3 has 16 amino acids. CDR1 and CDR2 (germline): SGHVS, FNYEAQ. CDR3 residues: CASSLRLAGWTYEQYF. DNA for the CDR3: TGTGCCAGCAGCCTACGCCTAGCGGGGTGGACCTACGAGCAGTACTTC.

The rearrangement links TRBV11-2 to TRBJ2-2, with TRBD2 matching 10 bases. The CDR3 has 14 residues. V dropped 8 bases and J dropped 5; count of bases not matched to a gene: 5. Germline CDR1 SGHAT, CDR2 FQNNGV. Here the CDR3 DNA reads TGTGCCAGCGGTCTAGCGGGAGTAACCGGGGAGCTGTTTTTT. Its protein product is CASGLAGVTGELFF.

The chain couples TRBV28 to TRBJ2-3, with TRBD1 as a possible D gene (5 bases). V was cut by 6 bases and J by 6 bases, with 16 bases left in between. Germline CDR1 reads MDHEN; CDR2 reads SYDVKM. There are 14 residues in the CDR3. The CDR3 region is CASREGQGRDTQYF. The CDR3 nucleotides read TGTGCCAGCAGAGAAGGACAAGGACGGGATACGCAGTATTTT.

The rearrangement uses TRBV7-6 and TRBJ1-3, with D possibly being TRBD1 (6 bases). With 6 bases removed from V and 2 bases from J, the gap between germline ends came to 11 bases. The CDR3 is 14 residues long. Germline CDR1 and CDR2: SGHVS and FNYEAQ. The CDR3 protein is CASSTGSAGNTIYF. The CDR3 coding sequence is TGTGCCAGCAGTACAGGGTCTGCTGGAAACACCATATATTTT.